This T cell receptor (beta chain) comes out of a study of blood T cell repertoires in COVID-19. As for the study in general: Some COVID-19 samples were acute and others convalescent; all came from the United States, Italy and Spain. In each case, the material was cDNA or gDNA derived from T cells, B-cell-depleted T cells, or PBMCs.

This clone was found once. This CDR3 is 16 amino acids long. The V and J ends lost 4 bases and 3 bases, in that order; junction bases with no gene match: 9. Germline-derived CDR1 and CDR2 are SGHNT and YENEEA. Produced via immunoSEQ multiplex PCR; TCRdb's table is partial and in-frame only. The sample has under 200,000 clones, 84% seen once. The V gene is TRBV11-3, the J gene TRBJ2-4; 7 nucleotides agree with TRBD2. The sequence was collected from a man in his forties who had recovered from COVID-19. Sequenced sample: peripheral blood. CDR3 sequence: CASSSRREGFKNIQYF. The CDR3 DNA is TGTGCCAGCAGCTCGAGGAGGGAGGGTTTCAAAAACATTCAGTACTTC.